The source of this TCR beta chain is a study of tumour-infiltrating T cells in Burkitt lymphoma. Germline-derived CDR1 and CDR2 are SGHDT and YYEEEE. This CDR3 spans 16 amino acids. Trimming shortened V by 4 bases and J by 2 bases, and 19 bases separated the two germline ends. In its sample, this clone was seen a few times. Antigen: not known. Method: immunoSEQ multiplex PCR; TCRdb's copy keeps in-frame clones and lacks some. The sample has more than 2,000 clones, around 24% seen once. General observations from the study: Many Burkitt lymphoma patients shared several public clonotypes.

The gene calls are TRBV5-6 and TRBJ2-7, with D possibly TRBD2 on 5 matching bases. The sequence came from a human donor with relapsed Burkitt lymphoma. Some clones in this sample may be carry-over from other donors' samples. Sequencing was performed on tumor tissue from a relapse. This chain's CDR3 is CASSPSIRTGTYEQYF. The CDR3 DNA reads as TGTGCCAGCAGCCCCTCAATCCGGACGGGAACCTACGAGCAGTACTTC.